The 14 T cell receptor beta chains given below trace back to one sample, sequenced in a study of T cells in tuberculosis. Only in-frame clones appear in the TCRdb table, and some are missing; sequencing was by immunoSEQ multiplex PCR. Of approximately 30,000 clones listed, around 93% were seen once; the top ten hold 6% to 8%. Sample: PBMCs. The receptors were sampled from a donor between 10 and 35 years old with latent tuberculosis or without tuberculosis infection. Some clones in this sample may be carry-over from other donors' samples.

V is TRBV5-1 and J is TRBJ2-5; 9 bases agree with TRBD1. J lost 3 bases, V lost 4 bases, and 7 bases had no gene match. CDR1 SGHRS and CDR2 YFSETQ come from the germline V gene. This CDR3 is built from 15 residues. The CDR3 sequence: CASSPPRTGEETQYF. CDR3 sequence (DNA): TGCGCCAGCAGCCCGCCAAGGACAGGGGAAGAGACCCAGTACTTC.

The chain carries TRBV21-1 and TRBJ2-3; the DNA was not used to check the table's D call, TRBD2. TRBV21-1 is described as a pseudogene. The CDR3 extends over 13 amino acids. This CDR3 is CASSKPRPDTQYF. CDR3 sequence (DNA): TGTGCCAGCAGCAAACCGAGGCCAGATACGCAGTATTTT.

The chain employs TRBV13 and TRBJ2-3; tentatively, D is TRBD2 (6 bases). CDR3 size: 14 residues. CDR1 is PRHDT and CDR2 is FYEKMQ in the germline V gene (reference sequence). The ends were cut back, 8 bases at V and 2 bases at J, with 14 bases in the middle. CDR3 sequence (DNA): TGTGCCAGCGACTTGGGGGGAGACACAGATACGCAGTATTTT. It specifies CASDLGGDTDTQYF.

The V gene is TRBV28, the J gene TRBJ1-4, with D hard to call. Germline-derived CDR1 and CDR2 are MDHEN and SYDVKM. This CDR3 contains 15 residues. V was trimmed by 4 bases and J by 0 bases, leaving 9 bases between them. Written as DNA, the CDR3 is TGTGCCAGCAGTTCCTACAGTGCAACTAATGAAAAACTGTTTTTT. Translating gives CASSSYSATNEKLFF.

CDR3 sequence (DNA): TGTGCCAGCAGTTACTCTGGGACAGAGGCAGATGGCTACACCTTC. This translates into CASSYSGTEADGYTF. This rearrangement joins TRBV6-5 to TRBJ1-2; 7 bases map to TRBD1. Germline V CDR1 and CDR2: MNHEY, SVGAGI. The CDR3 sequence is 15 residues long. V shed 0 bases and J 6 bases; nucleotides not matched to a gene: 7.

The V call is TRBV7-9, the J call TRBJ1-2; the match to TRBD1 covers 8 bases. Germline V CDR1 and CDR2: SEHNR, FQNEAQ (reference sequence). The CDR3 extends over 15 amino acids. V was pared by 7 bases and J by 4 bases, with 11 bases of the junction left unmatched. In DNA form, the CDR3 reads TGTGCCAGCACGCTACCGGGACAGGTGCTCTATGGCTACACCTTC. Protein: CASTLPGQVLYGYTF.

The chain couples TRBV6-1 to TRBJ2-1, with 8 positions matching TRBD1. V lost 4 bases to trimming and J lost 9 bases; unmatched junction nucleotides: 5. Germline assignment: CDR1 MNHNS and CDR2 SASEGT. This CDR3 region has 13 residues. This CDR3 is CASSALQGGEQFF. CDR3 in DNA: TGTGCCAGCAGTGCACTACAGGGGGGTGAGCAGTTCTTC.

J is TRBJ2-7 and V is TRBV6-4; TRBD1 agrees at 8 bases. In germline, CDR1 is MRHNA, CDR2 SNTAGT. V shed 11 bases, J shed 3 bases, and the junction held 3 bases outside the gene matches. This CDR3 region has 11 residues. This CDR3 is CAYRGVYEQYF. The CDR3 DNA reads as TGTGCCTACAGGGGGGTCTACGAGCAGTACTTC.

J is TRBJ2-1 and V is TRBV9; 11 bases match TRBD2. The CDR3 length is 16 residues. The V segment lost 8 bases and the J segment 0 bases; nucleotides outside the gene matches: 7. Germline V gene sequence: CDR1 SGDLS, CDR2 YYNGEE. The CDR3 reads CASGLAGSGSYNEQFF. The CDR3 DNA follows: TGTGCCAGTGGACTAGCGGGCAGTGGCTCCTACAATGAGCAGTTCTTC.

The chain uses TRBV10-3 and TRBJ1-5; tentative D call: TRBD1 (5 bases). The CDR3 has 13 residues. V was clipped by 10 bases and J by 1 base, with 11 bases between them. Per the germline V gene, CDR1 is ENHRY and CDR2 is SYGVKD. Here the CDR3 DNA reads TGTGCCACCCAGGGTATGAGCAATCAGCCCCAGCATTTT. It encodes CATQGMSNQPQHF.

The genes are TRBV11-2 and TRBJ1-4; TRBD1 agrees at 9 bases. CDR3 size: 15 residues. Germline values: CDR1 SGHAT, CDR2 FQNNGV. V lost 2 bases, J lost 10 bases, and 8 bases stayed unmatched. Written as DNA, the CDR3 is TGTGCCAGCAGCTTACCCCGGGACAGGGTCGGAAAACTGTTTTTT. The encoded protein is CASSLPRDRVGKLFF.

This chain uses TRBV5-6 with TRBJ2-1; perhaps TRBD1 as D (6 bases). With 1 base removed from V and 1 base from J, the gap between germline ends came to 15 bases. Germline CDR1 and CDR2: SGHDT and YYEEEE. The CDR3 is 17 residues long. CDR3 bases: TGTGCCAGCAGCTTGCTTGGGCAGGGACAATCCTACAATGAGCAGTTCTTC. This translates into CASSLLGQGQSYNEQFF.

The rearrangement joins TRBV28 to TRBJ2-2; perhaps TRBD1 as D (6 bases). The CDR3 consists of 16 residues. In germline, CDR1 is MDHEN, CDR2 SYDVKM. Trimming took 5 bases from V and 4 from J, leaving 17 bases between them. The CDR3 DNA follows: TGTGCCAGCAGTCGAAGGGGGTCCGGACTCACCGGGGAGCTGTTTTTT. Translating it yields CASSRRGSGLTGELFF. Supplemented by reference TRBV28 and TRBJ2-2, the full variable domain reads DVKVTQSSRYLVKRTGEKVFLECVQDMDHENMFWYRQDPGLGLRLIYFSYDVKMKEKGDIPEGYSVSREKKERFSLILESASTNQTSMYLCASSRRGSGLTGELFFGEGSRLTVL.

The J gene is TRBJ2-1, the V gene TRBV19, with D perhaps matching TRBD1 (5 bases). From germline, CDR1 is LNHDA and CDR2 SQIVND (reference sequence). V lost 4 bases and J lost 10, with 11 bases in between. The CDR3 runs 12 residues. The CDR3 sequence: CASSTQGWEQFF. The CDR3 DNA reads TGTGCCAGTAGTACTCAGGGTTGGGAGCAGTTCTTC.